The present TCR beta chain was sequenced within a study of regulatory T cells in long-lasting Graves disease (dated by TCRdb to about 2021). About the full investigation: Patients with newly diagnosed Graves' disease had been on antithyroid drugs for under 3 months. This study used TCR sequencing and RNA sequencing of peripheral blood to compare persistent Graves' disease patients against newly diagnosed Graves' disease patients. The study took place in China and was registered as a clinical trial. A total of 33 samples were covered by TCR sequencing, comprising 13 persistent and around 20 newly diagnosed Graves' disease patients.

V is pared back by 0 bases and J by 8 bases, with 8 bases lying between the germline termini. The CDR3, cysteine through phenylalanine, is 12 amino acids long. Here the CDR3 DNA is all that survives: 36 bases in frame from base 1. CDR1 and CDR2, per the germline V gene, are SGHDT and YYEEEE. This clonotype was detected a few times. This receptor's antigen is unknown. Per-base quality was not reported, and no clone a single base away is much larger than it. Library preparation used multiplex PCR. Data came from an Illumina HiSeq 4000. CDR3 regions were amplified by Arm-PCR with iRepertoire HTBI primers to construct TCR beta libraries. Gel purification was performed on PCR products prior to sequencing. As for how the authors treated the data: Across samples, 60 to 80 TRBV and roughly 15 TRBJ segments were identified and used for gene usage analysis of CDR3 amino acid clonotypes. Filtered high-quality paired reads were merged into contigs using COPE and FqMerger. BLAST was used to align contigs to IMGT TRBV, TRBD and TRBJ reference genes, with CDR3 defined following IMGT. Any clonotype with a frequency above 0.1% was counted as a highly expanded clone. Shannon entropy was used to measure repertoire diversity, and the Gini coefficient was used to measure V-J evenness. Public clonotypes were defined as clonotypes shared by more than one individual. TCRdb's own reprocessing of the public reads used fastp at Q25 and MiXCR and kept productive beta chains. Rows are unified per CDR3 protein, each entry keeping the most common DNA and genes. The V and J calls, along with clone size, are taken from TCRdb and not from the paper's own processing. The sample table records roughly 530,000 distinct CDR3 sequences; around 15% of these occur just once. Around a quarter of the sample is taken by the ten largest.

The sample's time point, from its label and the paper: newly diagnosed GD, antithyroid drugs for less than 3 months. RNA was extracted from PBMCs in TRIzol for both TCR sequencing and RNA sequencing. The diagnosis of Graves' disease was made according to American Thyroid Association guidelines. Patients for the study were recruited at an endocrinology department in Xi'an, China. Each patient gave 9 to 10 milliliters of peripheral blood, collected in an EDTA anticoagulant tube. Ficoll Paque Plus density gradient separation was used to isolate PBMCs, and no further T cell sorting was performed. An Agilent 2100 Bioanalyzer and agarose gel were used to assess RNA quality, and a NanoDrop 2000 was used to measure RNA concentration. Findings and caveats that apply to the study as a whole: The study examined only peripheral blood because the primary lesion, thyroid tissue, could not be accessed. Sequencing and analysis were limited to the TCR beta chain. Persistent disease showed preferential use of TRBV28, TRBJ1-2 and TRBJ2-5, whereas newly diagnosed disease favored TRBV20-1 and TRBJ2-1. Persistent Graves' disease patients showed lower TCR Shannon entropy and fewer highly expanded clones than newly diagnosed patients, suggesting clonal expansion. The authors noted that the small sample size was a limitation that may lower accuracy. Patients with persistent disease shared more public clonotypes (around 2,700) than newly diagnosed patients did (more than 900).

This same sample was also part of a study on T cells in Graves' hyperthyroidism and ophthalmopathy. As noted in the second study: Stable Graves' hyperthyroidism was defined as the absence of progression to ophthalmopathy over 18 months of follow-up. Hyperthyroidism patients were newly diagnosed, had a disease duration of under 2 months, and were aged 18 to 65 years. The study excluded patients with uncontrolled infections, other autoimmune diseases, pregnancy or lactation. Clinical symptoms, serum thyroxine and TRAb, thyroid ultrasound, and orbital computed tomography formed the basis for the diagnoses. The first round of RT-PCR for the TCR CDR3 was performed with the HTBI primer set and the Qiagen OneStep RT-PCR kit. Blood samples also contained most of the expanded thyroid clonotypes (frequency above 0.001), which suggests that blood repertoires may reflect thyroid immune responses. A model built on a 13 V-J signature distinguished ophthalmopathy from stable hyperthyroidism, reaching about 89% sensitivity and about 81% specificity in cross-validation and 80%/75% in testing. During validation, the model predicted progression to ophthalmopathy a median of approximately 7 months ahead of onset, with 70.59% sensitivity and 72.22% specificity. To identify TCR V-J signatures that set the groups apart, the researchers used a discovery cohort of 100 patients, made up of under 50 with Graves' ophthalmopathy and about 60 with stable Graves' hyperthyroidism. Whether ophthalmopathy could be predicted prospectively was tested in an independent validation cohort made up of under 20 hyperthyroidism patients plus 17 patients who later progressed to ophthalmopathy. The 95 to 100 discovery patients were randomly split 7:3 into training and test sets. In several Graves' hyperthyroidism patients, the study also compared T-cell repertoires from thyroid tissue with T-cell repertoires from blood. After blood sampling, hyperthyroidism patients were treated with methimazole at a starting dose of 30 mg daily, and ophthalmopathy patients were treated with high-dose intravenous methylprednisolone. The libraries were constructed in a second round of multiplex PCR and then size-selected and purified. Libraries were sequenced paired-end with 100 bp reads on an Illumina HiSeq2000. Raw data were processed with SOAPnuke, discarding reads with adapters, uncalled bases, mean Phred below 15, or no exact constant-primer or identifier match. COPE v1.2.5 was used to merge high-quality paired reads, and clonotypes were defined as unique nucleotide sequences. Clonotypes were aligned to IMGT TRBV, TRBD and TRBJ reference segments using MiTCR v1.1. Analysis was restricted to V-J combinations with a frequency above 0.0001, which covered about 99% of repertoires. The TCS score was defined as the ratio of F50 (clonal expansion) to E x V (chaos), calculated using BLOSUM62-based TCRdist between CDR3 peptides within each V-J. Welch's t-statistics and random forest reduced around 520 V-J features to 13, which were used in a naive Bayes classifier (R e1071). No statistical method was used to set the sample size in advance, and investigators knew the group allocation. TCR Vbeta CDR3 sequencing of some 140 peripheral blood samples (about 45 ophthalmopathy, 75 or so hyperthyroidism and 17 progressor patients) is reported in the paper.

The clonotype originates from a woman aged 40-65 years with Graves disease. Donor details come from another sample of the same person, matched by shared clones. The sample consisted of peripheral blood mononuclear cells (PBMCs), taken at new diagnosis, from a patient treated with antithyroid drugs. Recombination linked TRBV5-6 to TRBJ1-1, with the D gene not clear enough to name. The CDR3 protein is CASSLDALEAFF. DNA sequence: TGTGCCAGCAGCTTGGATGCCTTGGAAGCTTTCTTT.